Listed here are 22 T cell receptor beta chains from one sample, sequenced in a study of OX40 agonist ivuxolimab in advanced cancers. Libraries were prepared by immunoSEQ multiplex PCR; TCRdb keeps only in-frame clonotypes and omits some of them. The sample holds tens of thousands of clones, around nine tenths seen once. The specimen was CD4+ or CD8+ T cells sorted from blood, collected in a trial of the OX40 agonist ivuxolimab. These receptors originate from an adult with an advanced solid tumor such as melanoma, head and neck, liver or kidney cancer.

The chain links TRBV7-9 to TRBJ1-1, with TRBD1 matching over 7 bases. CDR1 is SEHNR, CDR2 FQNEAQ, per germline (reference sequence). V was clipped by 6 bases and J by 1 base; unmatched bases: 2. CDR3 length: 13 residues. CDR3 loop: CASRRQGNTEAFF. In nucleotides, the CDR3 is TGTGCCAGCAGGCGACAGGGGAACACTGAAGCTTTCTTT.

This clone occurred once. V gene TRBV9 combines with J gene TRBJ2-7; D unresolved. The CDR3 runs to 14 residues. The V and J ends lost 0 bases and 0 bases respectively, with 7 bases between them. Germline V gives CDR1 SGDLS, CDR2 YYNGEE. Here the CDR3 reads CASSVASSSYEQYF. CDR3 in DNA: TGTGCCAGCAGCGTAGCCAGTAGCTCCTACGAGCAGTACTTC.

V gene TRBV11-1 combines with J gene TRBJ2-1; no clear D gene. CDR3 length: 15 residues. Germline assignment: CDR1 SGHAT and CDR2 FQDESV (reference sequence). The V end lost 1 base, the J end lost 3 bases, and 10 bases lay between the germline ends. The DNA for the CDR3 is TGTGCCAGCAGCTTAGGGTCGGGTTACTACAATGAGCAGTTCTTC. Protein: CASSLGSGYYNEQFF.

The chain uses TRBV2 and TRBJ2-5; D remains unclear. Per germline, CDR1 SNHLY and CDR2 FYNNEI. The CDR3 loop spans 12 amino acids. The germline V and J ends were trimmed by 5 bases and 5 bases, with 9 bases remaining between them. The CDR3, as DNA: TGTGCCAGCAGTTCCCTACGGGAGACCCAGTACTTC. Residues: CASSSLRETQYF.

The chain recombines TRBV6-6 with TRBJ2-1, with 9 bases lining up with TRBD2. Germline V gives CDR1 MNHNY, CDR2 SVGAGI (reference sequence). The junction had 3 bases not matched to a gene; V was cut back by 6 bases and J by 0 bases. This CDR3 region has 15 residues. In nucleotides, the CDR3 is TGTGCCAGCAGGGTTAGCGGGAGCTCCTACAATGAGCAGTTCTTC. Translation: CASRVSGSSYNEQFF.

The V and J genes are TRBV28 and TRBJ1-2; D is perhaps TRBD1 (5 bases). Trimming left V 4 bases short and J 3 bases short, with 6 bases between. Per germline, CDR1 MDHEN and CDR2 SYDVKM. The CDR3 is 12 residues long. CDR3 DNA: TGTGCCAGCAGTTCGGGGGACTATGGCTACACCTTC. This encodes CASSSGDYGYTF.

The chain couples TRBV28 to TRBJ1-2; no firm D call. The V and J ends lost 6 bases and 4 bases respectively, with 12 bases between them. The CDR3 is made up of 13 amino acids. Germline assignment: CDR1 MDHEN and CDR2 SYDVKM. CDR3 sequence: CASRAPGTYGYTF. CDR3 bases: TGTGCCAGCAGGGCCCCAGGAACCTATGGCTACACCTTC.

The chain has TRBV7-2 and TRBJ1-3; D is possibly TRBD1 (6 bases). V was clipped by 2 bases and J by 1 base, with 12 bases between them. CDR3 size: 16 residues. CDR1 is SGHTA, CDR2 FQGNSA, per germline. The CDR3 here is CASSLSPGVSGNTIYF. DNA for the CDR3: TGTGCCAGCAGCTTATCCCCAGGGGTTTCTGGAAACACCATATATTTT.

This chain joins TRBV30 and TRBJ1-6; maybe TRBD1 (6 bases). The CDR3 spans 13 residues. CDR1 is GTSNPN and CDR2 is SVGIG in the germline V gene (reference sequence). V dropped 5 bases and J dropped 6 bases, with 11 bases sitting between them. The chain's CDR3 is CAWGQTVNSPLHF. The CDR3 DNA sequence: TGTGCCTGGGGACAGACTGTTAATTCACCCCTCCACTTT.

CDR3 residues: CASSERGMRELFF. CDR3 sequence (DNA): TGTGCCAGCAGTGAAAGAGGGATGCGGGAGCTGTTTTTT. This sequence joins TRBV5-5 and TRBJ2-2; D may be TRBD2 (5 bases). The CDR3 totals 13 residues. CDR1 SGHKS and CDR2 YYEKEE come from the germline V gene (reference sequence). The V end was cut by 5 bases, the J end by 9 bases, with 14 bases between.

The gene calls are TRBV7-8 and TRBJ1-4, with D uncertain. Germline assignment: CDR1 SGHVS and CDR2 FQNEAQ. The V and J ends lost 4 bases and 0 bases respectively, with 15 bases between them. CDR3 length equals 17 residues. The CDR3: CASSSHVRTATNEKLFF. The CDR3, as DNA: TGTGCCAGCAGCTCCCACGTCCGGACCGCAACTAATGAAAAACTGTTTTTT.

The chain is built from TRBV9 and TRBJ2-1, with D hard to call. Trimming took 0 bases from V and 1 from J, leaving 14 bases between them. Germline V gene lookup returns CDR1 SGDLS and CDR2 YYNGEE. The CDR3 covers 17 residues. The CDR3 is CASSVGWGLNSYNEQFF. In DNA form, the CDR3 reads TGTGCCAGCAGCGTAGGTTGGGGATTAAATTCCTACAATGAGCAGTTCTTC.

The rearrangement links TRBV6-6 to TRBJ1-2; D gene unclear. Germline CDR1 is MNHNY and CDR2 is SVGAGI (reference sequence). V lost 6 bases and J 8 bases, leaving 19 bases between the germline ends. This CDR3 comprises 14 residues. The CDR3: CASSSPSQAGGYTF. In DNA form, the CDR3 reads TGTGCCAGCAGCTCTCCGAGTCAGGCGGGGGGCTACACCTTC.

The rearrangement joins TRBV2 to TRBJ2-7; TRBD1 aligns across 10 bases. CDR1 is SNHLY and CDR2 is FYNNEI in the germline V gene. This CDR3 has 14 amino acids. Trimming cost V 4 bases and J 4 bases; bases outside gene matches: 4. CDR3 amino acids: CASSAGQGRYEQYF. CDR3 bases: TGTGCCAGCAGTGCGGGACAGGGGAGGTACGAGCAGTACTTC.

This clone was observed once. The J gene is TRBJ2-7, the V gene TRBV9, with D maybe TRBD1 (5 bases). The CDR3 length is 15 residues. The germline gives CDR1 SGDLS, CDR2 YYNGEE. V lost 0 bases, J lost 1 base, and 11 bases lay in between. For the CDR3, the DNA is TGTGCCAGCAGCGTAGGGGGCCATCAATCCTACGAGCAGTACTTC. Protein sequence: CASSVGGHQSYEQYF.

The gene calls are TRBV30 and TRBJ2-7; no firm D call. V was cut by 4 bases and J by 2 bases, with 9 bases left in between. The CDR3 is 12 amino acids. CDR1 and CDR2 from the germline V gene are GTSNPN and SVGIG (reference sequence). Here the CDR3 reads CAWKGSTYEQYF. The CDR3 DNA reads TGTGCCTGGAAGGGCAGTACCTACGAGCAGTACTTC. The full variable domain, rest sourced from reference TRBV30 and TRBJ2-7, is SQTIHQWPATLVQPVGSPLSLECTVEGTSNPNLYWYRQAAGRGLQLLFYSVGIGQISSEVPQNLSASRPQDRQFILSSKKLLLSDSGFYLCAWKGSTYEQYFGPGTRLTVT.

This chain joins TRBV19 and TRBJ1-5; D ambiguous. CDR3 length: 12 residues. Germline V gene lookup returns CDR1 LNHDA and CDR2 SQIVND (reference sequence). V was shortened by 3 bases and J by 6 bases, with 6 bases between the two germline ends. The CDR3 nucleotides read TGTGCCAGTAGTATCGAGGGTCAGCCCCAGCATTTT. This codes for CASSIEGQPQHF.

The J gene is TRBJ1-5, the V gene TRBV7-8; a weak D match, TRBD1 (5 bases). V lost 2 bases, J lost 1 base, and 12 bases lay in between. CDR3 length equals 16 residues. In germline, CDR1 is SGHVS, CDR2 FQNEAQ. Written as DNA, the CDR3 is TGTGCCAGCAGCTTATCAGGGATTGTGAGCAATCAGCCCCAGCATTTT. It codes for CASSLSGIVSNQPQHF.

The chain carries TRBV7-8 and TRBJ2-1; 8 nucleotides line up with TRBD1. V was pared by 5 bases and J by 6 bases, with 9 bases of the junction left unmatched. Germline V lookup: CDR1 SGHVS, CDR2 FQNEAQ. The CDR3 extends over 15 amino acids. The CDR3 loop is CASSTDRALANEQFF. The CDR3 DNA follows: TGTGCCAGCAGCACGGACAGGGCCCTCGCCAATGAGCAGTTCTTC.

The chain carries TRBV2 and TRBJ2-3; the D gene is possibly TRBD2 (6 bases). The CDR3 is 15 amino acids. V was pared by 5 bases and J by 1 base, with 13 bases between. The germline V gene encodes CDR1 SNHLY and CDR2 FYNNEI. The CDR3 loop is CASSLRGGGTDTQYF. The CDR3 DNA reads TGTGCCAGCAGTCTGAGGGGCGGGGGCACAGATACGCAGTATTTT.

J is TRBJ1-5 and V is TRBV4-1; D not resolved. V lost 0 bases, J lost 9 bases, and 18 bases lay in between. From germline, CDR1 is MGHRA and CDR2 YSYEKL. CDR3 size: 16 residues. The DNA for the CDR3 is TGCGCCAGCAGCCAAGACTCTCCTGTGGGAAAAGGGCCCCAGCATTTT. This gives the protein CASSQDSPVGKGPQHF.

The chain recombines TRBV5-5 with TRBJ2-3; no definite D call. Between the trimmed V and J ends, which lost 2 bases and 3 bases, there was a span of 4 bases. The CDR3 is 12 amino acids. Germline V lookup: CDR1 SGHKS, CDR2 YYEKEE (reference sequence). The CDR3 DNA reads as TGTGCCAGCAGCTTAAGAACAGATACGCAGTATTTT. Encoded protein: CASSLRTDTQYF.